The 12 T cell receptor beta chains below all came from one sample that was sequenced in a study of beta chain features in type 1 diabetes. Findings of the study overall: For Type 1 diabetes patients, all four CD4+ subsets carried TCRB CDR3s that were moderately but significantly shorter.

The study reverse transcribed the entire isolated RNA, so it sequenced expressed TCRB transcripts. The table came from immunoSEQ multiplex PCR; TCRdb's copy has only in-frame clones and leaves some out. Of 280,000 or so clones in the sample, approximately 16% are singletons; the top ten hold 0.015% to 0.017%. Their recognized antigens are unknown. The sequenced sample consisted of naive CD4+ T cells from blood. Receptor source: a man younger than 35 with type 1 diabetes.

This chain uses TRBV5-1 with TRBJ2-1; D possibly corresponds to TRBD2 (6 bases). CDR3 size: 13 residues. Trimming took 1 base from V and 9 from J, leaving 11 bases between them. Germline values: CDR1 SGHRS, CDR2 YFSETQ. CDR3 protein: CASSLTSLGEQFF. The CDR3 nucleotides are TGCGCCAGCAGCTTGACTAGCTTGGGTGAGCAGTTCTTC. The full variable domain, completed using reference TRBV5-1 and TRBJ2-1, is KAGVTQTPRYLIKTRGQQVTLSCSPISGHRSVSWYQQTPGQGLQFLFEYFSETQRNKGNFPGRFSGRQFSNSRSEMNVSTLELGDSALYLCASSLTSLGEQFFGPGTRLTVL.

This sequence joins TRBV19 and TRBJ2-7; 9 bases are shared with TRBD2. This CDR3 is 14 amino acids long. The junction had 1 base not matched to a gene; V was cut back by 4 bases and J by 0 bases. Germline lookup yields CDR1 LNHDA and CDR2 SQIVND (reference sequence). The CDR3 here is CASSTTSGSYEQYF. CDR3 nucleotide sequence: TGTGCCAGTAGTACGACTAGCGGCTCCTACGAGCAGTACTTC.

The V gene is TRBV11-3, the J gene TRBJ2-5; D is ambiguous. Deletions cut 8 bases from V and 1 base from J, with 5 bases between. This CDR3 spans 11 amino acids. Germline CDR1 SGHNT, CDR2 YENEEA. The CDR3 bases are TGTGCCAGCCTCCTCCAAGAGACCCAGTACTTC. This translates into CASLLQETQYF.

The V gene is TRBV29-1, the J gene TRBJ2-7; tentatively, D is TRBD2 (6 bases). In germline, CDR1 is SQVTM, CDR2 ANQGSEA. The CDR3 runs 13 residues. The CDR3, as DNA: TGCAGGGTGGGGGGTGGACCGACCTACGAGCAGTACTTC. Its translation: CRVGGGPTYEQYF.

The chain is built from TRBV7-9 and TRBJ1-1; 7 bases fit TRBD1. Unmatched junction bases numbered 4, after V lost 5 bases and J lost 1 base. This CDR3 is 14 amino acids long. Germline-derived CDR1 and CDR2 are SEHNR and FQNEAQ (reference sequence). This chain's CDR3 is CASSPTGTNTEAFF. The CDR3, as DNA: TGTGCCAGCAGCCCGACAGGGACGAACACTGAAGCTTTCTTT.

CDR3 in amino acids: CASSLAPGEGTEAFF. The DNA of the CDR3 is TGTGCCAGCAGCTTAGCGCCCGGGGAAGGGACTGAAGCTTTCTTT. The chain is built from TRBV11-2 and TRBJ1-1; D not resolved. The CDR3 totals 15 residues. Germline V CDR1 and CDR2: SGHAT, FQNNGV. V was shortened by 1 base and J by 5 bases, with 14 bases between the two germline ends.

V usage is TRBV30 and J usage is TRBJ2-7, with TRBD2 identical over 14 bases. CDR3 size: 16 residues. Per the germline V gene, CDR1 is GTSNPN and CDR2 is SVGIG (reference sequence). V was pared by 3 bases and J by 0 bases, with 4 bases of the junction left unmatched. Written as DNA, the CDR3 is TGTGCCTGGAGGGGACTAGCGGGAGAGGGCTCCTACGAGCAGTACTTC. Protein product: CAWRGLAGEGSYEQYF.

This clone was seen a handful of times. The chain joins TRBV6-5 to TRBJ1-2; no clear D gene. V gave up 10 bases and J gave up 4 bases, with 16 bases separating them. This CDR3 comprises 13 residues. Germline V gene sequence: CDR1 MNHEY, CDR2 SVGAGI. The CDR3 DNA follows: TGTGCCACATTTCAGCGGGTGGGCTATGGCTACACCTTC. It yields the protein CATFQRVGYGYTF.

The chain combines TRBV4-3 with TRBJ2-1; 15 bases fit TRBD2. The J segment lost 9 bases and the V segment lost 3 bases, leaving 9 bases of the junction unmatched. This CDR3 spans 17 amino acids. Per germline, CDR1 LGHNA and CDR2 YSLEER. CDR3 DNA: TGCGCCAGCAGCCATCCCTCCGGGACTAGCGGGGGGAGTGAGCAGTTCTTC. It yields the protein CASSHPSGTSGGSEQFF.

The V gene is TRBV27, the J gene TRBJ1-2; TRBD1 might be the D (6 bases). Trimming cost V 5 bases and J 8 bases, with 15 bases left between them. The CDR3 extends over 13 amino acids. CDR1 is MNHEY and CDR2 is SMNVEV in the germline V gene (reference sequence). CDR3 coding DNA: TGTGCCAGCAGTCCACAGGGTCTGATAGGCTACACCTTC. Translated, it gives CASSPQGLIGYTF.

A few counts support this clone. The chain carries TRBV25-1 and TRBJ2-1; 7 nucleotides match TRBD1. CDR3 size: 14 residues. With 6 bases clipped from V and 4 bases from J, the junction kept 6 bases outside the gene matches. The germline V gene has CDR1 MGHDK and CDR2 SYGVNS. CDR3 bases: TGTGCCAGCAGCAAAACAGGGGAGTACAATGAGCAGTTCTTC. It is translated as CASSKTGEYNEQFF.

The chain has TRBV10-2 and TRBJ2-7, with 8 bases aligning to TRBD2. The CDR3 sequence is 13 residues long. The V gene's germline CDR1 is WSHSY and CDR2 SAAADI. The trim removed 8 bases at V and 1 base at J, leaving 4 bases unmatched. The CDR3 reads CASFGLASYEQYF. Here the CDR3 DNA reads TGCGCCAGCTTTGGACTAGCATCCTACGAGCAGTACTTC.